A single sample gave rise to the 27 T cell receptor beta chains below, sequenced in a study of T cell responses to AZD1222 COVID-19 vaccine. Measured with immunoSEQ multiplex PCR; TCRdb has only the in-frame clones, and not every one. This repertoire shows 130,000 to 150,000 clones, around nine tenths found once; its top ten account for more than 1.4%. Sequenced here: peripheral blood, sampled on day 0 of AZD1222 vaccination. The receptors originated from an adult in good health.

V is TRBV7-3 and J is TRBJ1-2, with 7 positions matching TRBD1. The V segment lost 5 bases and the J segment 5 bases; nucleotides outside the gene matches: 11. This CDR3 comprises 15 residues. Germline V gene sequence: CDR1 SGHTA, CDR2 FQGTGA. The CDR3 nucleotides are TGTGCCAGCAGCCAGGCGGGACAGTCCTATTATGGCTACACCTTC. As protein: CASSQAGQSYYGYTF.

This clone was counted only a few times. The gene calls are TRBV7-3 and TRBJ2-5; TRBD2 matches at 8 bases. Germline V gives CDR1 SGHTA, CDR2 FQGTGA. The V and J ends lost 5 bases and 5 bases, in that order; junction bases with no gene match: 16. CDR3 size: 17 residues. CDR3 sequence: CASSHDPPGGLMETQYF. CDR3 sequence (DNA): TGTGCCAGCAGCCACGACCCCCCGGGGGGGCTTATGGAGACCCAGTACTTC.

The chain links TRBV6-2 or TRBV6-3 to TRBJ1-1, with 9 nucleotides matching TRBD1. Germline trimming cut 4 bases from V and 4 bases from J; bases unmatched to any gene: 13. The germline V gene has CDR1 MNHEY and CDR2 SVGEGT. This CDR3 contains 17 residues. The DNA of the CDR3 is TGTGCCAGCAGTTGGGCGACAGGGGGAACCCTGGCCACTGAAGCTTTCTTT. Residues: CASSWATGGTLATEAFF.

The chain combines TRBV2 with TRBJ1-3; D is unresolved. Germline loops: CDR1 SNHLY, CDR2 FYNNEI. The CDR3 spans 17 residues. V was cut by 5 bases and J by 2 bases, with 19 bases left in between. CDR3 sequence: CASSYISLTQPGNTIYF. CDR3 DNA: TGTGCCAGCAGTTACATCTCGTTAACCCAACCTGGAAACACCATATATTTT.

V gene TRBV14 combines with J gene TRBJ1-5; no firm D call. The length of the CDR3 is 16 residues. In germline, CDR1 is SGHDN, CDR2 FVKESK. With 0 bases removed from V and 0 bases from J, the gap between germline ends came to 9 bases. The CDR3 sequence: CASSQDSPDSNQPQHF. The CDR3 nucleotides read TGTGCCAGCAGCCAAGACAGCCCGGATAGCAATCAGCCCCAGCATTTT.

The count of this clone is one. The V gene is TRBV7-9, the J gene TRBJ1-5; no definite D call. The CDR3 is 14 residues long. Germline V gives CDR1 SEHNR, CDR2 FQNEAQ (reference sequence). Deletions cut 8 bases from V and 0 bases from J, with 11 bases between. Here the CDR3 DNA reads TGTGCCAGCGCGGAAAGTTATAGCAATCAGCCCCAGCATTTT. This gives the protein CASAESYSNQPQHF. Full variable domain (missing parts from reference TRBV7-9 and TRBJ1-5): DTGVSQNPRHKITKRGQNVTFRCDPISEHNRLYWYRQTLGQGPEFLTYFQNEAQLEKSRLLSDRFSAERPKGSFSTLEIQRTEQGDSAMYLCASAESYSNQPQHFGDGTRLSIL.

The V gene is TRBV3-1 (or the pseudogene TRBV3-2), the J gene TRBJ2-3; 9 bases line up with TRBD1. The V gene end was trimmed by 5 bases and the J gene end by 5 bases; junction bases not matched to a gene: 11. The CDR3 loop spans 16 amino acids. CDR1 is LGHDT and CDR2 is YNNKEL in the germline V gene (reference sequence). The CDR3 region has the DNA TGTGCCAGCAGCGGAACAGGGGGCGGCGTCGGAGATACGCAGTATTTT. Translated: CASSGTGGGVGDTQYF.

The V and J genes are TRBV5-1 and TRBJ1-4, with D maybe TRBD1 (6 bases). V shed 0 bases and J shed 8 bases, with 17 bases lying between them. The CDR3 is 16 amino acids. Germline lookup yields CDR1 SGHRS and CDR2 YFSETQ. The CDR3 nucleotides read TGCGCCAGCAGCTTGGGGGGCGGGGGCCAGAACGAAAAACTGTTTTTT. It encodes CASSLGGGGQNEKLFF. Full variable domain (outside the CDR3, taken from reference TRBV5-1 and TRBJ1-4): KAGVTQTPRYLIKTRGQQVTLSCSPISGHRSVSWYQQTPGQGLQFLFEYFSETQRNKGNFPGRFSGRQFSNSRSEMNVSTLELGDSALYLCASSLGGGGQNEKLFFGSGTQLSVL.

CDR3: CASSTDRADNSPLHF. CDR3 in DNA: TGTGCCAGCAGTACGGACAGGGCGGACAATTCACCCCTCCACTTT. This chain uses TRBV27 with TRBJ1-6; 8 positions match TRBD1. The length of the CDR3 is 15 residues. The germline V gene encodes CDR1 MNHEY and CDR2 SMNVEV (reference sequence). After removal of 5 bases from V and 7 bases from J, the junction contained 7 bases not matched to a gene.

This clone appeared once. The chain employs TRBV6-5 and TRBJ1-1; D is unclear. The germline V gene encodes CDR1 MNHEY and CDR2 SVGAGI. Trimming pared 0 bases from V and 1 base from J, leaving 9 bases between. This CDR3 is 15 amino acids long. The CDR3 coding sequence is TGTGCCAGCAGTTACTCCGGCATCCAGAACACTGAAGCTTTCTTT. It is translated as CASSYSGIQNTEAFF.

This chain uses TRBV5-6 with TRBJ2-3, with no clear D. The ends were cut back, 2 bases at V and 4 bases at J, with 5 bases in the middle. The CDR3 length is 12 residues. Germline assignment: CDR1 SGHDT and CDR2 YYEEEE. The CDR3 is CASSFISDTQYF. The CDR3 nucleotides are TGTGCCAGCAGCTTCATTTCAGATACGCAGTATTTT.

This clone was observed once. This sequence joins TRBV7-9 and TRBJ1-2, with a tentative D call TRBD1 (6 bases). Trimming removed 2 bases from V and 4 bases from J, with 8 bases in between. This CDR3 is 13 amino acids long. Per germline, CDR1 SEHNR and CDR2 FQNEAQ (reference sequence). The CDR3 is CASSLQGTYGYTF. In nucleotides, the CDR3 is TGTGCCAGCAGCTTACAGGGGACCTATGGCTACACCTTC.

The J gene is TRBJ2-5, the V gene TRBV3-1 (or the pseudogene TRBV3-2), with 9 bases matching TRBD2. Trimming cost V 1 base and J 3 bases; bases outside gene matches: 9. This CDR3 spans 17 amino acids. Germline loops: CDR1 LGHDT, CDR2 YNNKEL (reference sequence). In nucleotides, the CDR3 is TGTGCCAGCAGCCAAGGACCGGGACTAGCCGACGAAGAGACCCAGTACTTC. Residues: CASSQGPGLADEETQYF.

The CDR3 loop is CASTFSGNTIYF. The CDR3 DNA follows: TGTGCCAGCACCTTCTCTGGAAACACCATATATTTT. The chain uses TRBV25-1 and TRBJ1-3; no reliable D call. The CDR3 contains 12 residues. Trimming removed 7 bases at V and 0 bases at J, with 4 bases between. Germline assignment: CDR1 MGHDK and CDR2 SYGVNS. Full variable domain (outside the CDR3, taken from reference TRBV25-1 and TRBJ1-3): EADIYQTPRYLVIGTGKKITLECSQTMGHDKMYWYQQDPGMELHLIHYSYGVNSTEKGDLSSESTVSRIRTEHFPLTLESARPSHTSQYLCASTFSGNTIYFGEGSWLTVV.

This clone appeared a single time. The J gene is TRBJ1-1, the V gene TRBV27; D gene unclear. The CDR3 is 11 amino acids. V was clipped by 7 bases and J by 1 base, with 4 bases between them. The germline gives CDR1 MNHEY, CDR2 SMNVEV (reference sequence). CDR3 in amino acids: CASITNTEAFF. As DNA, the CDR3 is TGTGCCAGCATTACGAACACTGAAGCTTTCTTT.

The chain is built from TRBV4-3 and TRBJ1-5, with a weak D call TRBD1 (5 bases). The CDR3 is 15 amino acids. Germline values: CDR1 LGHNA, CDR2 YSLEER. V lost 0 bases and J lost 1, with 7 bases in between. The CDR3 DNA follows: TGCGCCAGCAGCCAAGACAGGGAAAGCAATCAGCCCCAGCATTTT. Translated, it gives CASSQDRESNQPQHF.

The J gene is TRBJ1-3, the V gene TRBV29-1, with TRBD1 as a possible D gene (5 bases). Germline lookup yields CDR1 SQVTM and CDR2 ANQGSEA. This CDR3 is built from 15 residues. The V end was cut by 4 bases, the J end by 0 bases, with 13 bases between. For the CDR3, the DNA is TGCAGCGTTGGGGGGACGGGAGCCTCTGGAAACACCATATATTTT. It translates to CSVGGTGASGNTIYF.

The chain recombines TRBV3-1 (or the pseudogene TRBV3-2) with TRBJ2-1; 9 bases line up with TRBD2. There are 18 residues in the CDR3. Germline V gene sequence: CDR1 LGHDT, CDR2 YNNKEL (reference sequence). V gave up 0 bases and J gave up 1 base; unmatched junction bases: 7. The CDR3 nucleotides are TGTGCCAGCAGCCAAGATTGCCTAGCGGGGTATTCCTACAATGAGCAGTTCTTC. This sequence encodes CASSQDCLAGYSYNEQFF.

The genes are TRBV19 and TRBJ1-2, with TRBD1 matching over 8 bases. This CDR3 is built from 14 residues. From germline, CDR1 is LNHDA and CDR2 SQIVND (reference sequence). V lost 4 bases, J lost 4 bases, and 5 bases stayed unmatched. CDR3 DNA sequence: TGTGCCAGTAGTAGGGACAGGAGCGGCTATGGCTACACCTTC. Encoded protein: CASSRDRSGYGYTF.

The chain is built from TRBV30 and TRBJ2-1; tentatively, D is TRBD2 (5 bases). Trimming pared 8 bases from V and 7 bases from J, leaving 21 bases between. This CDR3 is 14 amino acids long. The germline CDR1 and CDR2 sequences are GTSNPN and SVGIG (reference sequence). The CDR3 DNA is TGTGCCCTGGCAGTGGGGTCTCCGGGGAATGAGCAGTTCTTC. This sequence encodes CALAVGSPGNEQFF.

This clone was seen just once. V and J are TRBV6-5 and TRBJ1-3; 8 positions agree with TRBD1. Trimming at V came to 5 bases and at J to 3 bases, leaving 6 bases not matched to a gene. The CDR3 has 15 residues. Germline assignment: CDR1 MNHEY and CDR2 SVGAGI. CDR3 residues: CASSRGGTGGNTIYF. The CDR3 DNA sequence: TGTGCCAGCAGTAGGGGCGGGACAGGTGGAAACACCATATATTTT.

This chain joins TRBV4-3 and TRBJ1-1; TRBD1 matches at 7 bases. Germline CDR1 is LGHNA and CDR2 is YSLEER. This CDR3 region has 14 residues. V was pared by 3 bases and J by 4 bases, with 5 bases of the junction left unmatched. CDR3: CASSHATGVTEAFF. CDR3 sequence (DNA): TGCGCCAGCAGCCACGCAACAGGGGTCACTGAAGCTTTCTTT.

The V and J genes are TRBV7-9 and TRBJ2-3; possibly TRBD2 for D (6 bases). Germline values: CDR1 SEHNR, CDR2 FQNEAQ (reference sequence). Deletions cut 5 bases from V and 3 bases from J, with 15 bases between. This CDR3 spans 15 amino acids. The CDR3 coding sequence is TGTGCCAGCAGCAAACCCGGGGGAAGGACAGATACGCAGTATTTT. It codes for CASSKPGGRTDTQYF.

The chain employs TRBV2 and TRBJ1-2, with 7 bases matching TRBD1. V was clipped by 3 bases and J by 3 bases; unmatched bases: 22. Germline loops: CDR1 SNHLY, CDR2 FYNNEI. The CDR3 spans 20 residues. The CDR3 spells CASSEPAGTVLNPRDYGYTF. In DNA, the CDR3 is TGTGCCAGCAGTGAGCCGGCCGGGACAGTCCTGAACCCCAGGGACTATGGCTACACCTTC.

The rearrangement links TRBV19 to TRBJ2-1, with TRBD1 as a possible D gene (6 bases). Trimming took 5 bases from V and 4 from J, leaving 24 bases between them. Germline CDR1 LNHDA, CDR2 SQIVND (reference sequence). This CDR3 contains 18 residues. CDR3 sequence: CASSPPVRGIPHYNEQFF. The CDR3 DNA is TGTGCCAGTAGTCCACCCGTGAGGGGGATCCCTCATTACAATGAGCAGTTCTTC. Full variable domain (remainder filled in from reference TRBV19 and TRBJ2-1): DGGITQSPKYLFRKEGQNVTLSCEQNLNHDAMYWYRQDPGQGLRLIYYSQIVNDFQKGDIAEGYSVSREKKESFPLTVTSAQKNPTAFYLCASSPPVRGIPHYNEQFFGPGTRLTVL.

V is TRBV7-9 and J is TRBJ1-2, with TRBD1 matching over 8 bases. Germline values: CDR1 SEHNR, CDR2 FQNEAQ (reference sequence). This CDR3 has 14 residues. V was clipped by 5 bases and J by 4 bases; unmatched bases: 6. The CDR3 DNA sequence: TGTGCCAGCAGCGGCCACAGGGGGACCTATGGCTACACCTTC. It specifies CASSGHRGTYGYTF.

This clone was counted once. The chain carries TRBV5-5 and TRBJ1-2, with D uncertain. CDR3 length: 13 residues. V was shortened by 0 bases and J by 8 bases, with 11 bases between the two germline ends. Germline CDR1 SGHKS, CDR2 YYEKEE (reference sequence). Here the CDR3 reads CASSLDPNDGYTF. The CDR3 DNA reads as TGTGCCAGCAGCTTGGACCCGAACGACGGCTACACCTTC.